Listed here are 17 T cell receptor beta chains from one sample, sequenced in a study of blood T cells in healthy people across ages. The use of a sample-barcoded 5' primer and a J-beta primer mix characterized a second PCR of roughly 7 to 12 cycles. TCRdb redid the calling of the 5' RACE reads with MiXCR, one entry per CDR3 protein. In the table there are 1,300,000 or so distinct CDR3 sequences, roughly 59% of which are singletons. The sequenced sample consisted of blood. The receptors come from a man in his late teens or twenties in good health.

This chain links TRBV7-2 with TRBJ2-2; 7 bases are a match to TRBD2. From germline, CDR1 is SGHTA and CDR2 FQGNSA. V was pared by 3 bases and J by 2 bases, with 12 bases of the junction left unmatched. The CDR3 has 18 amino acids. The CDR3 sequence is CASSFSVAGKPNTGELFF. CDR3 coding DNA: TGTGCCAGCAGCTTTTCAGTAGCGGGCAAACCCAACACCGGGGAGCTGTTTTTT.

The DNA of the CDR3 is TGTGCCAGCAACCCCACAGGGTATAACACCGGGGAGCTGTTTTTT. Translated, it gives CASNPTGYNTGELFF. The rearrangement links TRBV9 to TRBJ2-2; D perhaps matches TRBD1 (6 bases). The germline CDR1 and CDR2 sequences are SGDLS and YYNGEE. The CDR3 runs 15 residues. Trimming removed 6 bases at V and 2 bases at J, with 14 bases between.

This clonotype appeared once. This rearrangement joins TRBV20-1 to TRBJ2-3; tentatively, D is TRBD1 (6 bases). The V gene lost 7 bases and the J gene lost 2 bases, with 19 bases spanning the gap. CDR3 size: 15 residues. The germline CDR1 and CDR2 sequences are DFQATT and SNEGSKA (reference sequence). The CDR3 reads CSGGLGRQYTDTQYF. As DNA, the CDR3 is TGCAGTGGGGGGCTGGGGCGCCAATACACAGATACGCAGTATTTT.

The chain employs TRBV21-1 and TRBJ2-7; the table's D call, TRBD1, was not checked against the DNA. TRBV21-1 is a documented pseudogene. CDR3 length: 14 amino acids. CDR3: CASRPGHNSYEQYF. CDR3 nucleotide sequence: TGTGCCAGCAGACCGGGACACAACTCCTACGAGCAGTACTTC.

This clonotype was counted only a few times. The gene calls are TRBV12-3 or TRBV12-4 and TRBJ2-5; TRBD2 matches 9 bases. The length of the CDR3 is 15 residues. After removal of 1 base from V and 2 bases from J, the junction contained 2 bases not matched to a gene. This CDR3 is CASSLETSGQETQYF. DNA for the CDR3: TGTGCCAGCAGTTTAGAGACTAGCGGACAAGAGACCCAGTACTTC.

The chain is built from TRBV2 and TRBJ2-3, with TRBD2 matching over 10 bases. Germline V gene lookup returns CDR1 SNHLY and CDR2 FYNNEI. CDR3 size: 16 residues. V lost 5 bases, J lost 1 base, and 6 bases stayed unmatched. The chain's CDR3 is CASSPIAGGGTDTQYF. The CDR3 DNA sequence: TGTGCCAGCAGTCCAATAGCGGGAGGAGGCACAGATACGCAGTATTTT.

In DNA form, the CDR3 reads TGTGCCACCAGCAGACTCAATCGGACACGCTACAATGAGCAGTACTTC. Translation gives CATSRLNRTRYNEQYF. The V gene is TRBV15, the J gene TRBJ2-1; D may be TRBD1 (5 bases). The J call may be in error: the DNA end matches TRBJ2-7 better. The CDR3 runs 16 residues. Germline V gives CDR1 LNHNV, CDR2 YYDKDF (reference sequence).

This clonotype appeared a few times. The CDR3 DNA follows: TGTGCCAGCAAGGGGGACAGGGACTATGGCTACACCTTC. This sequence encodes CASKGDRDYGYTF. The rearrangement joins TRBV7-9 to TRBJ1-2, with TRBD1 identical over 9 bases. The CDR3 loop spans 13 amino acids. From germline, CDR1 is SEHNR and CDR2 FQNEAQ (reference sequence). The V gene end was trimmed by 7 bases and the J gene end by 3 bases; junction bases not matched to a gene: 3.

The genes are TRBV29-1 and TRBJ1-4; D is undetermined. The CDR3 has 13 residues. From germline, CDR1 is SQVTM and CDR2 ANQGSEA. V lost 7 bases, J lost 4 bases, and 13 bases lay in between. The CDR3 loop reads CSASPTSNEKLFF. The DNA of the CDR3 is TGCAGCGCTTCTCCGACAAGTAATGAAAAACTGTTTTTT.

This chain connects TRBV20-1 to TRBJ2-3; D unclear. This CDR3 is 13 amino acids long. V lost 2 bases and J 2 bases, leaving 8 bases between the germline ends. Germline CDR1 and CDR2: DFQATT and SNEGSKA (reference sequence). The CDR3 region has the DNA TGCAGTGCTAGATTGGGGTCCACAGATACGCAGTATTTT. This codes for CSARLGSTDTQYF.

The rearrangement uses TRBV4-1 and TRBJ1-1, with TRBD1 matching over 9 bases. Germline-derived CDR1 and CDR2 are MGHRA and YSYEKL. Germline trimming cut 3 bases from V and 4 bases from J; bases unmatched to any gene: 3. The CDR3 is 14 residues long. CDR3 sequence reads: CASSHRQGVTEAFF. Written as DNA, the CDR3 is TGCGCCAGCAGCCACCGACAGGGGGTCACTGAAGCTTTCTTT.

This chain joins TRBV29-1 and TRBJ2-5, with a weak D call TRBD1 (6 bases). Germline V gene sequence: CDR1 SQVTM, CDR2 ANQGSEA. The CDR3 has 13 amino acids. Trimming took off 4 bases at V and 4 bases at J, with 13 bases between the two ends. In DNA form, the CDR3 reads TGCAGCGTTGCGGACAGCTGGCGAGAGACCCAGTACTTC. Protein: CSVADSWRETQYF. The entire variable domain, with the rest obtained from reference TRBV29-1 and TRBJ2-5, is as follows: SAVISQKPSRDICQRGTSLTIQCQVDSQVTMMFWYRQQPGQSLTLIATANQGSEATYESGFVIDKFPISRPNLTFSTLTVSNMSPEDSSIYLCSVADSWRETQYFGPGTRLLVL.

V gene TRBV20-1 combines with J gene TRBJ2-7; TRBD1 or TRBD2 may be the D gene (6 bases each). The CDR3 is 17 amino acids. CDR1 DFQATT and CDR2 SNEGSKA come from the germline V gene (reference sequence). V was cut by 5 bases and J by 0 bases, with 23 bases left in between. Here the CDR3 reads CSAGGHRIATSSYEQYF. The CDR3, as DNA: TGCAGTGCTGGGGGACACCGAATAGCGACTAGCTCCTACGAGCAGTACTTC.

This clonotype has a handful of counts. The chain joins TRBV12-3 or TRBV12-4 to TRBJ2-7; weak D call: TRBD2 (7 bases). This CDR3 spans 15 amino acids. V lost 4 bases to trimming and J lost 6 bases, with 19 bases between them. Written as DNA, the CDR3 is TGTGCCAGCAGTTGGCGCGGGGGCGGAAGGGCCGAGCAGTACTTC. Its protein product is CASSWRGGGRAEQYF.

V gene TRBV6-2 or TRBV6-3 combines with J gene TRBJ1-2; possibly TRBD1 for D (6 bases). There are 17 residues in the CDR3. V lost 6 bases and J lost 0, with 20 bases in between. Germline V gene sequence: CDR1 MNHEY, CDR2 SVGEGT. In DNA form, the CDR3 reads TGTGCCAGCAGCGCGGATTTGACAGGCGTAGCTAACTATGGCTACACCTTC. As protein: CASSADLTGVANYGYTF.

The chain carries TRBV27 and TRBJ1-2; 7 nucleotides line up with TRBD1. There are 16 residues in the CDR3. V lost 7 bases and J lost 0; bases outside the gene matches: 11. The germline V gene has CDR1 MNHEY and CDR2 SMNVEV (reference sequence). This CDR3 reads CASTWTWTGSNYGYTF. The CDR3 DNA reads TGTGCCAGCACTTGGACATGGACAGGATCTAACTATGGCTACACCTTC.

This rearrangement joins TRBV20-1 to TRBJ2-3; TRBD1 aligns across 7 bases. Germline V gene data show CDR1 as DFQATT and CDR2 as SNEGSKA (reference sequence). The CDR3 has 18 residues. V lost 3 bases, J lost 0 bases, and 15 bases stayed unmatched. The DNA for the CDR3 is TGCAGTGCTAGGGTCCTCCCAAGGACAGGATCTAGCACAGATACGCAGTATTTT. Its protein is CSARVLPRTGSSTDTQYF.